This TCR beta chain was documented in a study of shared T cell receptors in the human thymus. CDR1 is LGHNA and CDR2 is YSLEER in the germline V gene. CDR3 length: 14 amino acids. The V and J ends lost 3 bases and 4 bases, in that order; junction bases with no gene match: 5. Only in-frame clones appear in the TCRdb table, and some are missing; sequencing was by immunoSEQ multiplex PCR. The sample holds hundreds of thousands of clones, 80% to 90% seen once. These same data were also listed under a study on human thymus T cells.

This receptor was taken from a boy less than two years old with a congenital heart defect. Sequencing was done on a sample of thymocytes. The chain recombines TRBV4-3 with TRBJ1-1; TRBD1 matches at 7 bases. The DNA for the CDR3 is TGCGCCAGCAGCCAGATGACAGGGCCCACTGAAGCTTTCTTT. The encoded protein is CASSQMTGPTEAFF.